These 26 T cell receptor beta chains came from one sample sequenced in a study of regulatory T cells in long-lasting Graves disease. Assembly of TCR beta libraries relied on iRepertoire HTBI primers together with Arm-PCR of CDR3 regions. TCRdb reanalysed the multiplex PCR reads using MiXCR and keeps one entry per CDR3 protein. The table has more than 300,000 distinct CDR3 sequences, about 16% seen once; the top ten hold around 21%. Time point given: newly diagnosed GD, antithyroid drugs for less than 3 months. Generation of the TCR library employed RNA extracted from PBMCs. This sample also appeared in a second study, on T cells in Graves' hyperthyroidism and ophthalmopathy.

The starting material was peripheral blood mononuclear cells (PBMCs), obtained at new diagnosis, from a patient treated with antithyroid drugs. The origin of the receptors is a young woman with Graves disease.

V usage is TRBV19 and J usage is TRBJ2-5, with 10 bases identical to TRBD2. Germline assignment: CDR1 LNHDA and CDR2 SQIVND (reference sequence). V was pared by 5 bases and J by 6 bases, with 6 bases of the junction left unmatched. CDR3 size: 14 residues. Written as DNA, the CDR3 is TGTGCCAGTAGTGCAGCGGGGGGGCGGAAGACCCAGTACTTC. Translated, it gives CASSAAGGRKTQYF.

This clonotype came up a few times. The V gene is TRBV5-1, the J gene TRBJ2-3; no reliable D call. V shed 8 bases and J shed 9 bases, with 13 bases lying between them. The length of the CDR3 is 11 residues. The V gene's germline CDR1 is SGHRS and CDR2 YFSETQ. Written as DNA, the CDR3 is TGCGCCAGGAATTTAGACTTCACGCAGTATTTT. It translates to CARNLDFTQYF.

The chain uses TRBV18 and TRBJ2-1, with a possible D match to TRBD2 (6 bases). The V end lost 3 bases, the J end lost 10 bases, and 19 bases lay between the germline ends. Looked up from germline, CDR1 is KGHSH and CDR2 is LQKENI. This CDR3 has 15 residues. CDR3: CASSPLTGTPTEQFF. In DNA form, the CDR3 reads TGTGCCAGCTCACCGCTTACCGGGACTCCGACGGAGCAGTTCTTC.

The CDR3 DNA sequence: TGTGCCAGCAGCGCTCCAGGGGGCATGGGGCGTCAGCCCCAGCATTTT. This codes for CASSAPGGMGRQPQHF. This rearrangement joins TRBV2 to TRBJ1-5; 8 bases are a match to TRBD1. The V gene's germline CDR1 is SNHLY and CDR2 FYNNEI. The V segment lost 6 bases and the J segment 6 bases; nucleotides outside the gene matches: 13. The CDR3 is 16 amino acids. Looking up the rest from reference TRBV2 and TRBJ1-5 gives the full variable domain: EPEVTQTPSHQVTQMGQEVILRCVPISNHLYFYWYRQILGQKVEFLVSFYNNEISEKSEIFDDQFSVERPDGSNFTLKIRSTKLEDSAMYFCASSAPGGMGRQPQHFGDGTRLSIL.

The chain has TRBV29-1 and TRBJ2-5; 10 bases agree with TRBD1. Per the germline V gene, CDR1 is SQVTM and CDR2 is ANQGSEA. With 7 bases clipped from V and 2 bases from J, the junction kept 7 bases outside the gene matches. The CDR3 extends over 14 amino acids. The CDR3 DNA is TGCAGCGCCCGGGACAGGGGAGGTCAAGAGACCCAGTACTTC. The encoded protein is CSARDRGGQETQYF.

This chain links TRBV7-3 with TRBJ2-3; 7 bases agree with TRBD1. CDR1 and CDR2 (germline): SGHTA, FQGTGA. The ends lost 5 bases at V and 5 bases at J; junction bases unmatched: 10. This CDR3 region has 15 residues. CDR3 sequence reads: CASSPRGLGRDTQYF. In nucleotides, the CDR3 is TGTGCCAGCAGCCCTAGGGGGCTGGGGCGAGATACGCAGTATTTT.

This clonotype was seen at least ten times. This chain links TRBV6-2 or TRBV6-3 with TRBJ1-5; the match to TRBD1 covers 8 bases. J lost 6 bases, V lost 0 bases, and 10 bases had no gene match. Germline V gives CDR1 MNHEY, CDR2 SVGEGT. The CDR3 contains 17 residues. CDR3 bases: TGTGCCAGCAGTTACTCGATGACAGGGGCGCCGAGTCAGCCCCAGCATTTT. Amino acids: CASSYSMTGAPSQPQHF.

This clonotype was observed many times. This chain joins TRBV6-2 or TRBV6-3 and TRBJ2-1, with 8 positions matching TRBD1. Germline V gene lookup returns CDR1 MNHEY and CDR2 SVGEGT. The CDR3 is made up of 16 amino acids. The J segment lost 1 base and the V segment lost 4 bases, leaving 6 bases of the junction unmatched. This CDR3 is CASSSRTGWSYNEQFF. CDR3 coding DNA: TGTGCCAGCAGTTCGAGGACAGGGTGGTCCTACAATGAGCAGTTCTTC.

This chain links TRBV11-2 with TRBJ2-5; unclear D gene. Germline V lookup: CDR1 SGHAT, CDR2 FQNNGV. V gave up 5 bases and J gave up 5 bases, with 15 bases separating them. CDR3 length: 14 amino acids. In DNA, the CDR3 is TGTGCCAGCAGCCAGGACGGTCCTCAGGAGACCCAGTACTTC. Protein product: CASSQDGPQETQYF.

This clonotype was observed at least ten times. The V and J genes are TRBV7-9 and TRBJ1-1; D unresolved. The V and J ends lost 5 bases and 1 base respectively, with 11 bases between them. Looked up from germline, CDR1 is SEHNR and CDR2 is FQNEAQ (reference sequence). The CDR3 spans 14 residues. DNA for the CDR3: TGTGCCAGCAGCCCGAAGGACGAGAACACTGAAGCTTTCTTT. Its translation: CASSPKDENTEAFF.

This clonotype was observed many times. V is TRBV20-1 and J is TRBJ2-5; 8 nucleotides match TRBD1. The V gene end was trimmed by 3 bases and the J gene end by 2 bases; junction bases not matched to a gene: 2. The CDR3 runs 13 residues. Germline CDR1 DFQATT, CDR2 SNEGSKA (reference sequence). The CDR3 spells CSASQGAQETQYF. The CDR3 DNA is TGCAGTGCTAGCCAGGGGGCACAAGAGACCCAGTACTTC.

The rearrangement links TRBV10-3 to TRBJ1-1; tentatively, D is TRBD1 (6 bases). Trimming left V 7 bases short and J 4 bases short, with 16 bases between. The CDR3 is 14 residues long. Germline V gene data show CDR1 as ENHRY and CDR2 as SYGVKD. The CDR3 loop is CAITVGGGSTEAFF. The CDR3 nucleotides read TGTGCCATCACCGTTGGGGGGGGCAGCACTGAAGCTTTCTTT.

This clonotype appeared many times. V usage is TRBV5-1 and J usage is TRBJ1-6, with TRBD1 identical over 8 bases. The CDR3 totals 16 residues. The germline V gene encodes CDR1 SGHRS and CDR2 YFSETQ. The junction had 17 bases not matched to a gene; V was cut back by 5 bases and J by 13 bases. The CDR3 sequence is CASRFEDGQGRNPLHF. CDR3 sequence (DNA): TGCGCCAGCAGGTTTGAGGACGGACAGGGAAGGAATCCCCTCCACTTT.

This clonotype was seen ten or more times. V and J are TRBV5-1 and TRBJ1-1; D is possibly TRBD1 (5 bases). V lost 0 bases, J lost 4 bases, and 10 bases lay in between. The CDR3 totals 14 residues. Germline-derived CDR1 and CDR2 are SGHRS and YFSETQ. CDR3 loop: CASSLAGSSTEAFF. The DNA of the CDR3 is TGCGCCAGCAGCTTGGCAGGGTCAAGCACTGAAGCTTTCTTT. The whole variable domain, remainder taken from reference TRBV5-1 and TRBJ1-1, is KAGVTQTPRYLIKTRGQQVTLSCSPISGHRSVSWYQQTPGQGLQFLFEYFSETQRNKGNFPGRFSGRQFSNSRSEMNVSTLELGDSALYLCASSLAGSSTEAFFGQGTRLTVV.

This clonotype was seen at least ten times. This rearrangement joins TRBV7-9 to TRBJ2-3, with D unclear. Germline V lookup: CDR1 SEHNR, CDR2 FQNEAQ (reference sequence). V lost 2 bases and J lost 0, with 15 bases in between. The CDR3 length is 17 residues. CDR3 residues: CASSLRFETDSTDTQYF. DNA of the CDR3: TGTGCCAGCAGCTTACGATTCGAGACCGATAGCACAGATACGCAGTATTTT.

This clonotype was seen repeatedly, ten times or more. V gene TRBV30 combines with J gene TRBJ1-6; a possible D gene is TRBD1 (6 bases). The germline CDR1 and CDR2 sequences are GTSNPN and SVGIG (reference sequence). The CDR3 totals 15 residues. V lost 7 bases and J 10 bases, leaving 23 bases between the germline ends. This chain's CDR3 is CASQQGFSGRSPLHF. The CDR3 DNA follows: TGTGCCTCGCAACAGGGCTTCTCAGGTCGCTCACCCCTCCACTTT.

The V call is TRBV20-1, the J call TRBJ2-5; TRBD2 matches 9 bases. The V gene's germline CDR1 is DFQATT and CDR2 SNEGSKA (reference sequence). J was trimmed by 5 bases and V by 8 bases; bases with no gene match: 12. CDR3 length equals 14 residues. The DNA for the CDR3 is TGCAGTACTATCCTGACTAGCGGAGAGGAGACCCAGTACTTC. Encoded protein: CSTILTSGEETQYF.

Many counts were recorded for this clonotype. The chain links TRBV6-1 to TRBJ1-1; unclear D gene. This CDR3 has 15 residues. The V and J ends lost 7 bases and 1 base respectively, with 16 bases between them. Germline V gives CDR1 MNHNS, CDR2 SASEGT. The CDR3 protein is CASTPGGYWNTEAFF. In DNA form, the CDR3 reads TGTGCCAGCACCCCCGGTGGATATTGGAACACTGAAGCTTTCTTT.

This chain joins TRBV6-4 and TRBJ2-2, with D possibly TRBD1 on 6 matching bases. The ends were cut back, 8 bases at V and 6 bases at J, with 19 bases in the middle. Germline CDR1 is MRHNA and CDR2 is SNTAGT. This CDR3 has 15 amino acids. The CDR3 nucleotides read TGTGCCAGCTCGGAGGACAGAAACCCCCCCGGGGAGCTGTTTTTT. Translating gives CASSEDRNPPGELFF.

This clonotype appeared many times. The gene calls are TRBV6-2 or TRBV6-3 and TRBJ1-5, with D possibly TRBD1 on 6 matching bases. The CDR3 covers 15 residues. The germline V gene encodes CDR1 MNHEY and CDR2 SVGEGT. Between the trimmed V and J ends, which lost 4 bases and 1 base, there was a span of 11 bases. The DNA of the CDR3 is TGTGCCAGCAGTTCGGGGGGCCCGAGCAATCAGCCCCAGCATTTT. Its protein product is CASSSGGPSNQPQHF.

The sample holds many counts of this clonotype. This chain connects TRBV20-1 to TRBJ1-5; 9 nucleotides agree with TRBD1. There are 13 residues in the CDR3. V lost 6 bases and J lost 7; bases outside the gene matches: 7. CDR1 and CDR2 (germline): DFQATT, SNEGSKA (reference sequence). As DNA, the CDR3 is TGCAGTGCAACCACAGGGGGCTTACAGCCCCAGCATTTT. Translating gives CSATTGGLQPQHF.

CDR3 DNA: TGTGCCAGTTCGGTCCCGGGGGGCTCTGGAAACACCATATATTTT. As protein: CASSVPGGSGNTIYF. V usage is TRBV19 and J usage is TRBJ1-3; tentative D call: TRBD1 (5 bases). The CDR3 has 15 amino acids. Trimming removed 8 bases from V and 0 bases from J, with 14 bases in between. Germline V CDR1 and CDR2: LNHDA, SQIVND (reference sequence).

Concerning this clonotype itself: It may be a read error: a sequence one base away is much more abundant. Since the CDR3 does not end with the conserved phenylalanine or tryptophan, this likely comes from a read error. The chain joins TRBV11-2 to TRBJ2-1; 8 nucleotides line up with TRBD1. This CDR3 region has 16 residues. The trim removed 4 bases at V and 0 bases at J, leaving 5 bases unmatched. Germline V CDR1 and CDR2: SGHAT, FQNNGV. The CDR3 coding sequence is TGTGCCAGCAGCTGGACAGGGCCTAACTCCTACAATGAGCAGTTCCTC. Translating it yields CASSWTGPNSYNEQFL.

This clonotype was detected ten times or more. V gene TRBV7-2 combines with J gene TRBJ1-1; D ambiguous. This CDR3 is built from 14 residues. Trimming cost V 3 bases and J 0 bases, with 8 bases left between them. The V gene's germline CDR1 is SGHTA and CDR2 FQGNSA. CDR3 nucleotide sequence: TGTGCCAGCAGCTTTTTAAGGGTGAACACTGAAGCTTTCTTT. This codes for CASSFLRVNTEAFF.

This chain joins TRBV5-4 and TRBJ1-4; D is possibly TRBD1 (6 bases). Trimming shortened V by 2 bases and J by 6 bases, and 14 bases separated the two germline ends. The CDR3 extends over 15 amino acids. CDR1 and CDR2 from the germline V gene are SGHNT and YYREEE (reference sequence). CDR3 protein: CASSFWDKGDEKLFF. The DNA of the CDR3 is TGTGCCAGCAGCTTTTGGGACAAGGGAGATGAAAAACTGTTTTTT.

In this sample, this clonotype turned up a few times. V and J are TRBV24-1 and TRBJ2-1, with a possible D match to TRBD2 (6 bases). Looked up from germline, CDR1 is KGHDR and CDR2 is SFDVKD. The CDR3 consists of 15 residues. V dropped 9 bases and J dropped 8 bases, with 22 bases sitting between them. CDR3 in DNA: TGTGCCACCTGCCCGGGACTCGGACTGGGTGATGAGCAGTTCTTC. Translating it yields CATCPGLGLGDEQFF.